Listed here are 2 T cell receptor beta chains from one sample, sequenced in a study of T-cell reconstitution after alpha-beta-depleted transplantation in children. Preparing the TCRbeta library involved the use of unique molecular identifiers. Using its own MiXCR run on the PCR reads, TCRdb lists one record per CDR3 protein. The sample yields 140,000 to 150,000 distinct CDR3 sequences, 8% to 10% seen once. The sample here was PBMCs, mostly from graft donor cells, taken 180 days after TCRalphabeta/CD19-depleted stem cell transplant. Source of these receptors: a female patient aged 2-9 years who had a stem cell transplant for congenital amegakaryocytic thrombocytopenia, so the T cells may come from the graft donor.

The CDR3 bases are TGTGCCAGCAGCCCATTGTGGGTCGAGACCCAGTACTTC. Protein: CASSPLWVETQYF. The chain carries TRBV12-3 or TRBV12-4 and TRBJ2-5, with no clear D. V shed 6 bases and J shed 5 bases, with 13 bases lying between them. This CDR3 region has 13 residues.

V is TRBV12-3 or TRBV12-4 and J is TRBJ2-7; D is undetermined. V lost 3 bases and J 3 bases, leaving 12 bases between the germline ends. The CDR3 is 14 residues long. In nucleotides, the CDR3 is TGTGCCAGCAGTTTCGGTGATAGCCGCTACGAGCAGTACTTC. It yields the protein CASSFGDSRYEQYF.